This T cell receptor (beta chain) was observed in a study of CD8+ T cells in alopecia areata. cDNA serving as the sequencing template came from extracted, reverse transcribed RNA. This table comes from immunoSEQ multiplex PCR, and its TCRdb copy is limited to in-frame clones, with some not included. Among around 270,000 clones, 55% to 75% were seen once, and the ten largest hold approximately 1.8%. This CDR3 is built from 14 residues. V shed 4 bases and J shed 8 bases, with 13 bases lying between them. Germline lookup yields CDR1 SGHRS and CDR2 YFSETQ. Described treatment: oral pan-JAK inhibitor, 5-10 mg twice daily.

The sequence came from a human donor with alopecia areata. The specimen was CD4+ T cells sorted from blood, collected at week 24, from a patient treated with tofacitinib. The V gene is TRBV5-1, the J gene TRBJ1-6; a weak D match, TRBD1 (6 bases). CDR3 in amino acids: CASSPGQPDSPLHF. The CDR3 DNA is TGCGCCAGCAGCCCGGGACAACCGGATTCACCCCTCCACTTT. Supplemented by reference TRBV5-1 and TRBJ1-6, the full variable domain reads KAGVTQTPRYLIKTRGQQVTLSCSPISGHRSVSWYQQTPGQGLQFLFEYFSETQRNKGNFPGRFSGRQFSNSRSEMNVSTLELGDSALYLCASSPGQPDSPLHFGNGTRLTVT.